This TCR beta chain was obtained from a study of T cells in Graves' hyperthyroidism and ophthalmopathy (dated by TCRdb to about 2019). About the study as a whole: Peripheral blood samples were taken at initial diagnosis, before any treatment was given. To identify TCR V-J signatures that set the groups apart, the researchers used a discovery cohort of approximately 98 patients, made up of around 42 with Graves' ophthalmopathy and about 55 with stable Graves' hyperthyroidism. Whether ophthalmopathy could be predicted prospectively was tested in an independent validation cohort made up of approximately 19 hyperthyroidism patients plus 17 patients who later progressed to ophthalmopathy. The 100 discovery patients were randomly split 7:3 into training and test sets. In over five Graves' hyperthyroidism patients, the study also compared T-cell repertoires from thyroid tissue with T-cell repertoires from blood. Once sampling was done, hyperthyroidism patients were given methimazole at a starting dose of 30 mg daily, whereas ophthalmopathy patients were given high-dose intravenous methylprednisolone. TCR Vbeta CDR3 sequencing of 135 peripheral blood samples (more than 40 ophthalmopathy, 70 to 85 hyperthyroidism and approximately 17 progressor patients) is reported in the paper. General study outcomes and caveats: Sample size was not statistically predetermined, and investigators were not blinded to group allocation. In validation, the model predicted progression to ophthalmopathy a median of around six months before onset, with about 64% sensitivity and roughly 79% specificity. A model built on a 13 V-J signature distinguished ophthalmopathy from stable hyperthyroidism, reaching about 89% sensitivity and around 81% specificity in cross-validation and 80%/75% in testing. Blood samples also contained most of the expanded thyroid clonotypes (frequency above 0.001), which suggests that blood repertoires may reflect thyroid immune responses.

Ophthalmopathy patients had moderately to severely active disease, with a Clinical Activity Score of 3 or more, a NOSPECS grade of 4 or more, and a disease duration of less than 3 months. The study excluded patients with uncontrolled infections, other autoimmune diseases, pregnancy or lactation. Diagnoses relied on clinical symptoms, serum thyroxine and TRAb, thyroid ultrasound and orbital computed tomography. PBMCs were separated from under 12 ml of fresh peripheral blood using Ficoll-Paque density gradient centrifugation. Total RNA was extracted with Trizol reagent, and quality was checked on an Agilent 2100 Bioanalyzer. There are 13 amino acids in the CDR3, from cysteine to phenylalanine inclusive. CDR3 DNA is the only sequence kept; it has 39 bases, read in frame from the first base. CDR1 and CDR2 were assigned from the germline V gene as SNHLY and FYNNEI. V drops 6 bases and J drops 0 bases, leaving 8 bases in between.

This clonotype appeared many times. This receptor's antigen is unknown. The sample holds no much larger clone one base away, and base qualities are not on file. TCR beta CDR3 regions were amplified from RNA transcripts. The TCR CDR3 was subjected to a first round of RT-PCR using the HTBI primer set and the Qiagen OneStep RT-PCR kit. Libraries were constructed in a second round of multiplex PCR, after which size selection and purification were carried out. The libraries were sequenced on an Illumina HiSeq2000 using paired-end 100 bp reads. In the authors' own workflow: SOAPnuke was used to process the raw data, removing reads that contained adapters or uncalled bases, had a mean Phred below 15, or lacked an exact match to the constant primer or identifier. High-quality paired reads were merged using COPE v1.2.5, and each unique nucleotide sequence was defined as a clonotype. MiTCR v1.1 was used to align clonotypes to the IMGT TRBV, TRBD and TRBJ reference segments. Analysis was restricted to V-J combinations with a frequency above 0.0001, which covered just over 98% of repertoires. A TCS score was defined as the ratio between F50 (clonal expansion) and ExV (chaos), using BLOSUM62-based TCRdist between CDR3 peptides within each V-J. Welch's t-statistics and random forest reduced fewer than 600 V-J features to about 13, which were used in a naive Bayes classifier (R e1071). In TCRdb, the public reads were trimmed at Q25 with fastp and aligned with MiXCR, with productive beta chains retained. Every CDR3 protein is listed once, alongside the most common genes and DNA of its rows. V and J calls and clone size were set by TCRdb, not the authors. A total of over 350,000 distinct CDR3 sequences appear in this sample, approximately 14% of them only once. Of the sample, less than 15% is held by the ten largest clones.

The receptor chain draws on TRBV2 and TRBJ1-1; the D gene is not confidently resolved. This TCR was recovered from a man aged 18 to 29 with Graves' ophthalmopathy. Sample: blood. CDR3 protein: CASREEVNTEAFF. The sequenced DNA is TGTGCCAGCAGGGAGGAGGTGAACACTGAAGCTTTCTTT.